This TCR beta chain derives from a study of T cells in Graves' hyperthyroidism and ophthalmopathy. Regions amplified from RNA transcripts were the TCR beta CDR3 regions. HTBI primers were employed in a first-round RT-PCR of the TCR CDR3. TCRdb reanalysed the multiplex PCR reads using MiXCR and keeps one entry per CDR3 protein. The sample shows hundreds of thousands of distinct CDR3 sequences, about 14% of them seen only once. Study-wide findings and caveats: Progression to ophthalmopathy was predicted a median of approximately 6.4 months early.

With respect to this clonotype: Its cognate antigen is unknown.

The CDR3 is 16 residues long. V gave up 6 bases and J gave up 3 bases, with 24 bases separating them. Looked up from germline, CDR1 is DFQATT and CDR2 is SNEGSKA (reference sequence). V gene TRBV20-1 combines with J gene TRBJ2-7; D could derive from TRBD1 or TRBD2 (5 bases each). Material for sequencing was blood. The clonotype originates from a woman in her 50s with Graves' ophthalmopathy. DNA of the CDR3: TGCAGTGCACACCCTTTGGGGCTAGCCGGGGTCTACGAGCAGTACTTC. This translates into CSAHPLGLAGVYEQYF.